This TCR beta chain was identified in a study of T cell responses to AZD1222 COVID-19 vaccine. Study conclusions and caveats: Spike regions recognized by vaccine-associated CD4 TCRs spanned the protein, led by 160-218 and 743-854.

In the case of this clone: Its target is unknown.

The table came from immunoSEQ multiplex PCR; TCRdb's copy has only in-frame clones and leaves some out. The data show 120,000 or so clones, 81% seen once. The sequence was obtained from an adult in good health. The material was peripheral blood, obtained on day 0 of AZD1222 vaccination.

CDR3 loop: CASTRGGVDYGYTF. CDR3 in DNA: TGTGCCTCCACGCGGGGGGGCGTCGACTATGGCTACACCTTC. This sequence joins TRBV28 and TRBJ1-2, with D maybe TRBD1 (6 bases). Germline values: CDR1 MDHEN, CDR2 SYDVKM. The CDR3 has 14 amino acids. Trimming took off 11 bases at V and 3 bases at J, with 19 bases between the two ends.